Included here is one T cell receptor beta chain sequence, with context. Its antigen is undetermined. Donors came from a validation cohort of some 130 subjects, distinct from the first 666-subject cohort. Germline lookup yields CDR1 LNHDA and CDR2 SQIVND (reference sequence). The CDR3 is made up of 15 amino acids. Trimming at V came to 0 bases and at J to 3 bases, leaving 2 bases not matched to a gene. This record comes from a study of cytomegalovirus exposure and HLA in healthy donors. Study-level findings and limits: Reportedly, cytomegalovirus status was diagnosed with high sensitivity and specificity. In the roughly 130 validation repertoires, a later analysis found that first-cohort TCR clusters tended to co-occur.

The data were produced by immunoSEQ multiplex PCR, yet TCRdb's version contains in-frame clones alone and is incomplete. This sample has 200,000 to 250,000 clones, with around 90% found just once. The V call is TRBV19, the J call TRBJ1-5, with 7 bases aligning to TRBD1. Sequences were obtained from PBMCs. The sequence came from a woman aged 18 to 35 in good health and CMV-seropositive. CDR3 residues: CASSIEDRDNQPQHF. CDR3 nucleotides: TGTGCCAGTAGTATAGAAGACAGGGACAATCAGCCCCAGCATTTT.